A selection of T cell receptor beta chains follows, all from one sample in a study of blood T cells in healthy people across ages. TCRdb re-derived calls from the 5' RACE reads in MiXCR, one entry per CDR3 protein. Seen here are around 2 million distinct CDR3 sequences, roughly two fifths observed once, and the top ten hold 20% to 25%. The sample comprised blood. The receptors derive from a human donor in good health. CDR3s include the opening cysteine and the closing phenylalanine or tryptophan. D genes are given only for firm matches. The listing skips clone size in some rows; elsewhere it reads once, few, many or a size class.

cdr3_length j_call v_call d_call clone_size cdr3_aa cdr3_nt
14 TRBJ1-4 TRBV20-1 . many CSARFWQDNEKLFF TGCAGTGCTAGGTTTTGGCAGGATAATGAAAAACTGTTTTTT
16 TRBJ2-3 TRBV29-1 . many CSVEDSGRTGIDTQYF TGCAGCGTTGAAGATTCTGGAAGAACTGGCATAGATACGCAGTATTTT
15 TRBJ2-1 TRBV4-1 . . CASSLRVSTYNEQFF TGCGCCAGCAGCCTCAGGGTATCCACCTACAATGAGCAGTTCTTC
12 TRBJ1-2 TRBV5-1 . few CASSLPGNGYTF TGCGCCAGCAGCTTGCCAGGGAACGGCTACACCTTC
12 TRBJ2-3 TRBV20-1 . . CSLGPMSDTQYF TGCAGTCTCGGACCCATGTCGGATACGCAGTATTTT
14 TRBJ2-3 TRBV6-2/TRBV6-3 TRBD2 . CASSIAGRTDTQYF TGTGCCAGCAGTATAGCGGGGCGCACAGATACGCAGTATTTT
14 TRBJ1-2 TRBV7-2 . few CASSVNRASDGYTF TGTGCCAGCAGCGTGAACAGGGCGTCCGATGGCTACACCTTC
15 TRBJ2-1 TRBV5-1 . . CASSLDFTGNSEQFF TGCGCCAGCAGCTTGGATTTTACCGGGAACAGTGAGCAGTTCTTC
15 TRBJ1-1 TRBV11-2 . . CASSLRTGFLTEAFF TGTGCCAGCAGCCTTAGGACGGGATTCTTAACTGAAGCTTTCTTT
17 TRBJ2-1 TRBV11-1 TRBD1 . CASSLAPGQYFYNEQFF TGTGCCAGCAGCTTAGCTCCGGGACAGTACTTTTACAATGAGCAGTTCTTC
14 TRBJ1-1 TRBV5-6 TRBD1 . CASSFGTGKTEAFF TGTGCCAGTAGCTTTGGGACAGGAAAAACTGAAGCTTTCTTT
15 TRBJ2-4 TRBV5-1 TRBD2 . CASSLDTSGEDIQYF TGCGCCAGCAGCTTGGACACTAGCGGGGAGGACATTCAGTACTTC
14 TRBJ2-3 TRBV2 . . CASSEQPSTDTQYF TGTGCCAGCAGTGAACAGCCCAGTACCGATACGCAGTATTTT
16 TRBJ2-1 TRBV11-2 . . CASGPKGGTSGNEQFF TGTGCCAGCGGTCCTAAGGGCGGTACATCGGGCAATGAGCAGTTCTTC
13 TRBJ1-2 TRBV7-2 . . CASSLGGSDGYTF TGTGCCAGCAGCCTGGGGGGTAGCGATGGCTACACCTTC
17 TRBJ2-3 TRBV9 . few CASSVFDAVGFTGTQYF TGTGCCAGCAGCGTATTTGATGCGGTGGGTTTCACAGGTACGCAGTATTTT
18 TRBJ1-1 TRBV6-5 . . CASSYAIGTGKLNTEAFF TGTGCCAGCAGTTACGCAATTGGGACGGGGAAATTGAACACTGAAGCTTTCTTT
15 TRBJ2-5 TRBV7-3 . few CASSVGGGTEETQYF TGTGCCAGCAGCGTGGGGGGCGGGACAGAAGAGACCCAGTACTTC
16 TRBJ1-2 TRBV12-3/TRBV12-4 TRBD1 . CASSLDIGTGRDGYTF TGTGCCAGCAGTTTAGATATCGGGACAGGGAGGGATGGCTACACCTTC
16 TRBJ1-5 TRBV18 . . CASSPGVSFSNQPQHF TGTGCCAGCTCACCAGGGGTATCGTTTAGCAATCAGCCCCAGCATTTT
16 TRBJ2-5 TRBV28 . many CASRGRGLSYQETQYF TGTGCCAGCAGGGGCAGGGGTCTATCCTACCAAGAGACCCAGTACTTC
13 TRBJ1-2 TRBV27 TRBD1 . CASSLTGGAGYTF TGTGCCAGCAGTTTAACAGGGGGCGCTGGCTACACCTTC
15 TRBJ1-6 TRBV4-1 TRBD1 . CASSQGQGNNSPLHF TGCGCCAGCAGCCAAGGACAGGGGAATAATTCACCCCTCCACTTT
14 TRBJ1-2 TRBV12-3/TRBV12-4 TRBD1 . CASSPPGQGSGYTF TGTGCCAGCAGTCCCCCGGGACAGGGGTCTGGCTACACCTTC
13 TRBJ2-5 TRBV20-1 . few CSAVLAGVGTQYF TGCAGTGCTGTACTAGCCGGGGTAGGGACCCAGTACTTC
15 TRBJ2-3 TRBV6-2/TRBV6-3 . few CASNEEAGGTDTQYF TGTGCCAGCAACGAGGAAGCGGGTGGCACAGATACGCAGTATTTT
15 TRBJ2-7 TRBV7-8 TRBD1 . CASSLAPGQGFEQYF TGTGCCAGCAGCTTAGCTCCGGGACAGGGTTTCGAGCAGTACTTC
15 TRBJ1-2 TRBV9 . . CASSGRGHPEDGYTF TGTGCCAGCAGCGGACGGGGACACCCCGAGGATGGCTACACCTTC
12 TRBJ1-1 TRBV29-1 . . CSWQEDDTEAFF TGCAGCTGGCAGGAGGATGACACTGAAGCTTTCTTT
13 TRBJ2-4 TRBV29-1 . . CSVAWRTYDEQYF TGCAGCGTTGCGTGGAGAACCTACGATGAGCAGTACTTC
16 TRBJ2-5 TRBV5-1 TRBD2 . CASSLGMTSGKETQYF TGCGCCAGCAGCTTGGGGATGACTAGCGGAAAAGAGACCCAGTACTTC
15 TRBJ2-5 TRBV28 . . CASRGGLVGVKTQYF TGTGCCAGCAGGGGCGGACTCGTAGGGGTAAAGACCCAGTACTTC
15 TRBJ2-2 TRBV29-1 . . CSVEDGAQGTRELFF TGCAGCGTTGAAGATGGGGCACAGGGCACCAGGGAGCTGTTTTTT
15 TRBJ2-2 TRBV7-7 TRBD1 . CASSFWTGEDGELFF TGTGCCAGCAGCTTTTGGACAGGGGAGGACGGGGAGCTGTTTTTT
16 TRBJ2-1 TRBV28 . once CASSFLLASSYNKQFF TGTGCCAGCAGTTTTTTGCTAGCGAGCTCCTACAATAAGCAGTTCTTC
14 TRBJ2-7 TRBV5-1 TRBD1 . CASSQMTGGGEQYF TGCGCCAGCAGCCAAATGACAGGGGGAGGTGAGCAGTACTTC
12 TRBJ1-1 TRBV7-9 . . CASTTGITEAFF TGTGCCAGCACTACAGGGATCACTGAAGCTTTCTTT
17 TRBJ1-2 TRBV6-2/TRBV6-3 TRBD1 . CASSKYSGQLANYGYTF TGTGCCAGCAGTAAATATTCGGGACAGCTAGCTAACTATGGCTACACCTTC
19 TRBJ2-1 TRBV11-1 TRBD2 few CASSPRGETSGGTYNEQFF TGTGCCAGCAGCCCCAGGGGGGAGACTAGCGGGGGGACCTACAATGAGCAGTTCTTC
15 TRBJ2-3 TRBV7-2 . . CASSYGQLTLGDQYF TGTGCCAGCAGTTACGGACAGTTGACGCTCGGAGATCAGTATTTT
14 TRBJ2-3 TRBV7-2 . . CASRLGLLSDTQYF TGTGCCAGCAGGCTGGGTCTGCTGTCGGATACGCAGTATTTT
14 TRBJ1-6 TRBV12-3/TRBV12-4 . . CASSLQSRNSPLHF TGTGCCAGCAGTTTGCAAAGTAGGAATTCACCCCTCCACTTT
18 TRBJ2-7 TRBV2 TRBD1 . CASSEDGTGVVISYEQYF TGTGCCAGCAGTGAAGATGGGACAGGGGTCGTTATCTCCTACGAGCAGTACTTC
16 TRBJ1-2 TRBV28 TRBD1 . CASGSVVGGNGYGYTF TGTGCCAGCGGGTCGGTGGTAGGGGGCAACGGCTATGGCTACACCTTC
15 TRBJ2-7 TRBV6-1 . few CASRDGRGLSYEQYF TGTGCCAGCAGGGACGGGCGGGGGCTTTCCTACGAGCAGTACTTC
16 TRBJ2-1 TRBV15 TRBD2 . CAARDSGRGNYNEQFF TGTGCCGCCCGAGATTCCGGGAGGGGCAACTACAATGAGCAGTTCTTC
13 TRBJ1-2 TRBV28 . many CASSRGADYGYTF TGCGCCAGCAGCCGGGGGGCAGACTATGGCTACACCTTC